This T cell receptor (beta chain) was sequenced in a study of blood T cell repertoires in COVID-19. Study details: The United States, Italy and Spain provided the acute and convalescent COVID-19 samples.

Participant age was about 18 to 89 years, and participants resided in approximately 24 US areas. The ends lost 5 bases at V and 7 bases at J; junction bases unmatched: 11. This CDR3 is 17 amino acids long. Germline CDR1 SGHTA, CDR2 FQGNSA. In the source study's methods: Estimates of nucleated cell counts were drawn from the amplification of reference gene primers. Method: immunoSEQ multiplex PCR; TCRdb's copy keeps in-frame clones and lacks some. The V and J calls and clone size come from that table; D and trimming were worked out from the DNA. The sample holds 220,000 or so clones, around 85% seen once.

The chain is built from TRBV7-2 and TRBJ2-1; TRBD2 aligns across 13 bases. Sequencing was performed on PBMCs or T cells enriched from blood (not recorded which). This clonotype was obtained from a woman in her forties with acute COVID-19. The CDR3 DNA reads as TGTGCCAGCAGCCCTAGGGCGGGACTAGCGGGATATAATGAGCAGTTCTTC. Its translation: CASSPRAGLAGYNEQFF.